This TCR beta chain came from a study of blood T cell repertoires in COVID-19. Profiled with immunoSEQ multiplex PCR; TCRdb holds only in-frame clones, not every one. The table includes around 130,000 clones, roughly 90% detected once. This clone appeared a single time. Trimming took 7 bases from V and 4 from J, leaving 7 bases between them. The CDR3 is 11 residues long. Germline CDR1 SNHLY, CDR2 FYNNEI. Sequenced: peripheral blood. The rearrangement uses TRBV2 and TRBJ1-1; possibly TRBD1 for D (5 bases). The sequence was obtained from a man aged 35 to 55 with acute or convalescent COVID-19. The CDR3 spells CASMGGTEAFF. DNA of the CDR3: TGTGCCAGCATGGGGGGCACTGAAGCTTTCTTT.